This TCR beta chain appears in the sequencing data of a study of cytomegalovirus exposure and HLA in healthy donors. Primers included in the PCR were 60 Vbeta and 13 Jbeta primers. Some clones are missing from TCRdb's copy, which holds only in-frame ones; the method was immunoSEQ multiplex PCR. The top ten clones hold under 3% of a sample with around 130,000 clones, 80% to 90% of them seen once. These donors counted as nominally healthy when sampled, but unrecorded immune exposures were likely. Comments on this clone: Its specificity is unknown.

Whole-study findings and limits: V- and J-gene trimming in TCR beta was tied to a missense DCLRE1C variant by an analysis performed later.

Per germline, CDR1 SGHDT and CDR2 YYEEEE. CDR3 length: 13 residues. V was clipped by 3 bases and J by 12 bases; unmatched bases: 12. What was sequenced was PBMCs. This TCR derives from a woman aged 18-29 years in good health and CMV-seropositive. V usage is TRBV5-6 and J usage is TRBJ2-7; TRBD1 aligns across 7 bases. The CDR3 here is CASSYKRTGRGYF. The CDR3 DNA is TGTGCCAGCAGCTATAAGCGGACAGGTCGCGGGTACTTC.